These T cell receptor beta chains were read from a single sample in a study of cytomegalovirus exposure and HLA in healthy donors. Repertoires were generated with immunoSEQ multiplex PCR, while TCRdb's copy carries only in-frame clones and drops some. The sample shows 74,000 or so clones, approximately 71% of them seen only once. The sequencing sample was made of PBMCs. These receptors came from a woman aged 25 to 39 in good health and CMV-seronegative. Both conserved end residues are part of each CDR3. A D gene is named only where the DNA matches it firmly. Only some rows state a clone size, as once, few, many or a class for expanded clones.

TGTGCCAGCAGCACCTTTTCCGGAGCTTACGAGCAGTACTTC | CASSTFSGAYEQYF | TRBJ2-7 | . | TRBV5-4 | .
TGCAGCGCTGTCCCGGGACTAGCTTCAGAGACCCAGTACTTC | CSAVPGLASETQYF | TRBJ2-5 | TRBD2 | TRBV29-1 | .
TGTGCCAGCAGCCCCGCGGGGATAAACACTGAAGCTTTCTTT | CASSPAGINTEAFF | TRBJ1-1 | . | TRBV7-2 | .
TGTGCCAGCAGTTTATTGTCGGGACACCTCTACGAGCAGTACTTC | CASSLLSGHLYEQYF | TRBJ2-7 | . | TRBV28 | few
TGTGCCAGTAGTATCCCTGGGACAGTCACTGAAGCTTTCTTT | CASSIPGTVTEAFF | TRBJ1-1 | TRBD1 | TRBV19 | .
TGTGCCAGCAGCCTAGGTTTGGGGGGGACTGAAGCTTTCTTT | CASSLGLGGTEAFF | TRBJ1-1 | . | TRBV13 | .
TGTGCCAGCAGCGACAGGGGAATTGGCGGGGAGCTGTTTTTT | CASSDRGIGGELFF | TRBJ2-2 | . | TRBV21-1 | .
TGTGCCAGCAGTTACACGAGCACAGCTAATGAAAAACTGTTTTTT | CASSYTSTANEKLFF | TRBJ1-4 | . | TRBV6-6 | .
TGTGCCAGCAGCTTAGCGCAGGGTACTCAAGAGACCCAGTACTTC | CASSLAQGTQETQYF | TRBJ2-5 | . | TRBV7-6 | .
TGTGCCAGCAGCTTAGTCCCACAGCCTAATGAAAAACTGTTTTTT | CASSLVPQPNEKLFF | TRBJ1-4 | . | TRBV7-2 | few
TGTGCCAGCAGTTATCGGACAGGCTGGGACACCATATATTTT | CASSYRTGWDTIYF | TRBJ1-3 | TRBD1 | TRBV7-6 | .
TGTGCCAGCAGCCCGGTTAACACCGGGGAGCTGTTTTTT | CASSPVNTGELFF | TRBJ2-2 | . | TRBV5-6 | few
TGTGCCACCAGCAGAGATAGGCGTCAGGGAAACTATGGCTACACCTTC | CATSRDRRQGNYGYTF | TRBJ1-2 | . | TRBV15 | few
TGTGCCAGCAGTGAGGGTGGAGCCGGGACCCAGTACTTC | CASSEGGAGTQYF | TRBJ2-5 | . | TRBV2 | few
TGTGCCTGGGAGTCCGGCCAGGGGCCCTACGAGCAGTACTTC | CAWESGQGPYEQYF | TRBJ2-7 | . | TRBV30 | .
TGTGCCAGTAGTATAGATTGGACAGGGGTTAGCAATCAGCCCCAGCATTTT | CASSIDWTGVSNQPQHF | TRBJ1-5 | TRBD1 | TRBV19 | .
TGTGCCAGCAGCCCTGGGGCAGGGGGGAACTGGGGCCGGCATTTT | CASSPGAGGNWGRHF | TRBJ1-5 | TRBD1 | TRBV6-6 | .